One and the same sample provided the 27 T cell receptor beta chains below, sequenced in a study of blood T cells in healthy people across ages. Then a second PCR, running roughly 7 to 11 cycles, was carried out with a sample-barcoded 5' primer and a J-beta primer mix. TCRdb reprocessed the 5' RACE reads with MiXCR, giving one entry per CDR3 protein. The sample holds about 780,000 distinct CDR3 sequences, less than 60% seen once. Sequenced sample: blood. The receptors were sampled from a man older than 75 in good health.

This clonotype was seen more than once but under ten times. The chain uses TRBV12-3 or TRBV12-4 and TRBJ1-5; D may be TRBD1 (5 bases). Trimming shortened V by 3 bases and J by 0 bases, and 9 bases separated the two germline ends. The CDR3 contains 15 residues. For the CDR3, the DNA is TGTGCCAGCAGTTTTCTCGGGGCTAGCAATCAGCCCCAGCATTTT. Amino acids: CASSFLGASNQPQHF.

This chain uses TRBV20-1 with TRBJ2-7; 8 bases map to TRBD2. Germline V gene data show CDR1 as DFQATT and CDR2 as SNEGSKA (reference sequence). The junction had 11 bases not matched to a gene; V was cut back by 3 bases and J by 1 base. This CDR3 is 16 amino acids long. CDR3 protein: CSARSLASGLSYEQYF. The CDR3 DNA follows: TGCAGTGCTAGGTCGCTGGCTAGCGGGCTTTCCTACGAGCAGTACTTC.

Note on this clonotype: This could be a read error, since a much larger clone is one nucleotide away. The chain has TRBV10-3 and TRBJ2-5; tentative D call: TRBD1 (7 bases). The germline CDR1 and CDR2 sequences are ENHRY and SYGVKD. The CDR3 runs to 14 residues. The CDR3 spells CANSRQGGAETQYF. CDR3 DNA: TGTGCCAACAGTCGACAGGGAGGCGCGGAGACCCAGTACTTC.

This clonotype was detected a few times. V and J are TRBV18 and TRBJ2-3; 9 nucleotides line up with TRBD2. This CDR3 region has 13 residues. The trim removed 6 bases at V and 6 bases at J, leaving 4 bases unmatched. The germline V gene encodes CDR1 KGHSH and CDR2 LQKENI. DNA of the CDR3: TGTGCCAGCTCGAGGACTAGCGCCGATACGCAGTATTTT. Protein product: CASSRTSADTQYF.

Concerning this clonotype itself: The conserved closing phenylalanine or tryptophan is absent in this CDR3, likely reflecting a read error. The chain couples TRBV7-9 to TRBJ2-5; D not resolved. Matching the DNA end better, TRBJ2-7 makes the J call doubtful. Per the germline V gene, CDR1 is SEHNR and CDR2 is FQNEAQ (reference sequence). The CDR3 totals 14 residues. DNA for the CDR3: TGTGCCAGCAGCTTAGCGGGCACGAGCTTCGAGCAGTACTTA. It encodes CASSLAGTSFEQYL.

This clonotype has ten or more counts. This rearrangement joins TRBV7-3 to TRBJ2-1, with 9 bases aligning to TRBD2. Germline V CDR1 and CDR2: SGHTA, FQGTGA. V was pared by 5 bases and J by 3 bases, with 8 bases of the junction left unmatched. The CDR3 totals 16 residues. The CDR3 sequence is CASSPQAGGSYNEQFF. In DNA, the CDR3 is TGTGCCAGCAGCCCACAAGCGGGAGGAAGCTACAATGAGCAGTTCTTC. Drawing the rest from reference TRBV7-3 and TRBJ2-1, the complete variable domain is GAGVSQTPSNKVTEKGKYVELRCDPISGHTALYWYRQSLGQGPEFLIYFQGTGAADDSGLPNDRFFAVRPEGSVSTLKIQRTERGDSAVYLCASSPQAGGSYNEQFFGPGTRLTVL.

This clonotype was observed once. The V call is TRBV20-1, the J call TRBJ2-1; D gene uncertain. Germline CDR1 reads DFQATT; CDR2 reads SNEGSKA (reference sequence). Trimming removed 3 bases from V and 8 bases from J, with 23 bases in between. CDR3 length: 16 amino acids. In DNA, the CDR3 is TGCAGTGCTAGGGCTAAATTTAGGAGAAAATTGGATGAGCAGTTCTTC. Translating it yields CSARAKFRRKLDEQFF.

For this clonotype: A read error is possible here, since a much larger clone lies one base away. The chain's CDR3 is CASSQRQAPAEEQYF. As DNA, the CDR3 is TGTGCCAGCAGCCAGCGTCAGGCCCCAGCAGAGGAGCAGTACTTC. The V gene is TRBV14, the J gene TRBJ2-5; D is undetermined. Trimming took off 3 bases at V and 11 bases at J, with 22 bases between the two ends. This CDR3 has 15 residues. Germline CDR1 SGHDN, CDR2 FVKESK.

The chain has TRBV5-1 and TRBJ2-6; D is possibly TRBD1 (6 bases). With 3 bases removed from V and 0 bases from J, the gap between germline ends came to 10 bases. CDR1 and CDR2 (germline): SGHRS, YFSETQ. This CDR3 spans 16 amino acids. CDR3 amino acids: CASSSDRSSGANVLTF. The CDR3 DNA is TGCGCCAGCAGCTCCGACAGGAGCTCTGGGGCCAACGTCCTGACTTTC.

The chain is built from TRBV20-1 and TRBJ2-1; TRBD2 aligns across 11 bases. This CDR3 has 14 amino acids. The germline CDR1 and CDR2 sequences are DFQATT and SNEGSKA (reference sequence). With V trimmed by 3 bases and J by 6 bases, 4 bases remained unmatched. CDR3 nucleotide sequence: TGCAGTGCTAGTCTTAGCGGGAGGGCCAATGAGCAGTTCTTC. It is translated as CSASLSGRANEQFF.

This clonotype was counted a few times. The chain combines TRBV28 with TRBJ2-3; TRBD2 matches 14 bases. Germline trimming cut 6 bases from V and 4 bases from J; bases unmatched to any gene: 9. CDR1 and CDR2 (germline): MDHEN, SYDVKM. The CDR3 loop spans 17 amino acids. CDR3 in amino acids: CASREGTSGSVPDTQYF. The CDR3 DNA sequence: TGTGCCAGCAGAGAAGGGACTAGCGGGAGTGTCCCAGATACGCAGTATTTT. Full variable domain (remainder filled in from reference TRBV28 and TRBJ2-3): DVKVTQSSRYLVKRTGEKVFLECVQDMDHENMFWYRQDPGLGLRLIYFSYDVKMKEKGDIPEGYSVSREKKERFSLILESASTNQTSMYLCASREGTSGSVPDTQYFGPGTRLTVL.

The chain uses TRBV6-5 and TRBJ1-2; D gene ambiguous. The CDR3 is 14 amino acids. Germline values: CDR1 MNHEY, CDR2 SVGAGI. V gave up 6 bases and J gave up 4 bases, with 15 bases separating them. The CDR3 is CASRTLVLPYGYTF. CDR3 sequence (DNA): TGTGCCAGCAGAACTCTCGTTCTCCCCTATGGCTACACCTTC.

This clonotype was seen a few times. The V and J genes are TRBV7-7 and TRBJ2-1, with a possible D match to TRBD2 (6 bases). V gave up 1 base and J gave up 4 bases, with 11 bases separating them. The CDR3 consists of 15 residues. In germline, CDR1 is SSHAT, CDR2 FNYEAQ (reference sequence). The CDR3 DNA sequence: TGTGCCAGCAGCTTAGATGGCGGGGAGTACAATGAGCAGTTCTTC. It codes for CASSLDGGEYNEQFF. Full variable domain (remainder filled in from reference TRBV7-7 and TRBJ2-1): GAGVSQSPRYKVTKRGQDVTLRCDPISSHATLYWYQQALGQGPEFLTYFNYEAQPDKSGLPSDRFSAERPEGSISTLTIQRTEQRDSAMYRCASSLDGGEYNEQFFGPGTRLTVL.

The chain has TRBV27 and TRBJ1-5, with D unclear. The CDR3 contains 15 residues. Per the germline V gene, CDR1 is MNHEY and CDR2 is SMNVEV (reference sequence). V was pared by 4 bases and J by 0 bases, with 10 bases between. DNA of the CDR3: TGTGCCAGCAGTTCAGACATAAGTAGCAATCAGCCCCAGCATTTT. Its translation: CASSSDISSNQPQHF.

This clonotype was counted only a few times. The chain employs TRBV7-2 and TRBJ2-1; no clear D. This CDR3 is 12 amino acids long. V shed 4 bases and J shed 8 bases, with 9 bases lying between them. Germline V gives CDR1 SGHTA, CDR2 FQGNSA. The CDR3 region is CASSSQLYEQFF. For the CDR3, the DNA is TGTGCCAGCAGCTCTCAATTGTATGAGCAGTTCTTC.

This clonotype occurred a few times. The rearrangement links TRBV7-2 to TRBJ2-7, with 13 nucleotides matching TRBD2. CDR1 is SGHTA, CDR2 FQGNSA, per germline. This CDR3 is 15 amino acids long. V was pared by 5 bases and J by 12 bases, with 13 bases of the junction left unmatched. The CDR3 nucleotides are TGTGCCAGCAGCGCACCGGGACTAGCGGGGTCTGTTTTGTACTTC. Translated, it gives CASSAPGLAGSVLYF.

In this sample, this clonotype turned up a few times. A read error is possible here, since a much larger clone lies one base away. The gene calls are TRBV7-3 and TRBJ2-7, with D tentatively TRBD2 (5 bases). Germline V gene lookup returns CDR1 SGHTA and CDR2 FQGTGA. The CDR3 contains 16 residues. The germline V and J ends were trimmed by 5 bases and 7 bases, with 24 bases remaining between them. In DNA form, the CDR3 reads TGTGCCAGCAGCCCTAATAGTGGCCTAGCCGACAATGAGCAGTACTTC. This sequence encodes CASSPNSGLADNEQYF.

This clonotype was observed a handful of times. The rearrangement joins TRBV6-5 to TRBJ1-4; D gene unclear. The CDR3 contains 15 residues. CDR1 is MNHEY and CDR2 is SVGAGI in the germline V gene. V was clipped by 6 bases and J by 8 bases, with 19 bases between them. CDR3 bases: TGTGCCAGCAGACTATCAGGCAGCGTGCGGGAAAAACTGTTTTTT. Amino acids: CASRLSGSVREKLFF.

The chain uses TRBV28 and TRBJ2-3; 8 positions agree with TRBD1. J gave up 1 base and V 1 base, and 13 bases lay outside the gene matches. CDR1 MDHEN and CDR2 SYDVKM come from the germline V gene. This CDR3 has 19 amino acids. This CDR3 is CASSLSLKDRVGRTDTQYF. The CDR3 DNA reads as TGTGCCAGCAGTTTATCCCTTAAGGACAGGGTAGGGCGCACAGATACGCAGTATTTT.

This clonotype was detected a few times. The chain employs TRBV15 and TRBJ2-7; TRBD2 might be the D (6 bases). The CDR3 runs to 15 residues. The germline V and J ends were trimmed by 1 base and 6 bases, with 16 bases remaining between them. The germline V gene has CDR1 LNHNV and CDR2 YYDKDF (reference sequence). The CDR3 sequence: CATSRGSGTLSEQYF. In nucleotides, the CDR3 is TGTGCCACCAGCAGAGGCTCGGGGACTTTATCCGAGCAGTACTTC.

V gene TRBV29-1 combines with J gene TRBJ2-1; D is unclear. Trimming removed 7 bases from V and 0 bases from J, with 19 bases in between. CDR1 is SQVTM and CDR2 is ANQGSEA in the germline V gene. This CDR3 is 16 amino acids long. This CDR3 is CSAPLVEASSYNEQFF. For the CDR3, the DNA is TGCAGCGCCCCGTTGGTAGAGGCTAGCTCCTACAATGAGCAGTTCTTC.

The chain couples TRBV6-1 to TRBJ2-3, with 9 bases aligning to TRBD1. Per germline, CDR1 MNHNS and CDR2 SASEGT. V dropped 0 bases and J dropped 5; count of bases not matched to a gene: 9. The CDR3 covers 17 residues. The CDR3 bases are TGTGCCAGCAGTGAAGCGTTGGGGACAGGGAGGGTAGATACGCAGTATTTT. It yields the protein CASSEALGTGRVDTQYF.

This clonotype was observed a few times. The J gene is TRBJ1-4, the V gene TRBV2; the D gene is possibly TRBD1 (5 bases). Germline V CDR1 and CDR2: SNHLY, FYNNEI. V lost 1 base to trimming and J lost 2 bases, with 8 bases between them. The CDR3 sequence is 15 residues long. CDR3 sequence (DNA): TGTGCCAGCAGTGAAGTTCGGGGGACTAATGAAAAACTGTTTTTT. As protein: CASSEVRGTNEKLFF.

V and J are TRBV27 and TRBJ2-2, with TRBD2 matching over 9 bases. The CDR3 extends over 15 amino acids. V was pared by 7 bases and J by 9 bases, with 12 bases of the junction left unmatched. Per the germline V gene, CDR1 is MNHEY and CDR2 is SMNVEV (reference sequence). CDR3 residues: CASTQMASGIRELFF. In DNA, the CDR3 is TGTGCCAGCACCCAAATGGCTAGCGGGATTAGGGAGCTGTTTTTT.

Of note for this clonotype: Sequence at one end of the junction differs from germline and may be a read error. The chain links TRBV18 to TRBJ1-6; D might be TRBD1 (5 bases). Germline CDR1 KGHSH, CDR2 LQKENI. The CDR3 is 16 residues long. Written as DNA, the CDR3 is TGTGCCAGCTCTCCCAGGGCGGACCCCAACAATTCACCTCTCCACTTT. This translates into CASSPRADPNNSPLHF.

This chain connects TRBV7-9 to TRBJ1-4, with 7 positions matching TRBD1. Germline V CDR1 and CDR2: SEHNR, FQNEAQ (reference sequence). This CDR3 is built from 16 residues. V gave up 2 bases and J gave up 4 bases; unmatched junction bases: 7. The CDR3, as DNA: TGTGCCAGCAGCTTACAACCGGGGACAGTTAATGAAAAACTGTTTTTT. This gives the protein CASSLQPGTVNEKLFF.

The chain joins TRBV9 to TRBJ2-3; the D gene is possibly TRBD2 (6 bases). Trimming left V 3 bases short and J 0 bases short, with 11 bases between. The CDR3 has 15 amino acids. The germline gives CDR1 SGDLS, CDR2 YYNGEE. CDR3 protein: CASSAAAGSTDTQYF. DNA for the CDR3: TGTGCCAGCAGCGCCGCCGCGGGGAGCACAGATACGCAGTATTTT.